This T cell receptor (beta chain) stems from a study of T cells after yellow fever vaccination. TCRdb processed the 5' RACE reads anew with MiXCR; each CDR3 protein has one entry. Of 250,000 to 400,000 distinct CDR3 sequences listed, 4% to 5.5% were seen once; the top ten hold roughly 21%. Per the germline V gene, CDR1 is MNHEY and CDR2 is SMNVEV (reference sequence). The CDR3 runs to 15 residues. V was pared by 6 bases and J by 0 bases, with 5 bases of the junction left unmatched. In this sample, this clonotype turned up many times. This specimen consisted of PBMCs, obtained 15 days after the yellow fever booster vaccination. The TCR comes from a man between 18 and 29 years old who received the YFV17D yellow fever vaccine. This chain links TRBV27 with TRBJ2-3; 8 bases are shared with TRBD2. This CDR3 reads CASRISGASTDTQYF. The CDR3 DNA is TGTGCCAGCAGGATTAGCGGGGCTAGCACAGATACGCAGTATTTT.